The entry that follows covers one T cell receptor (beta chain) sequence. Its antigen is not known. Trimming at V came to 3 bases and at J to 4 bases, leaving 3 bases not matched to a gene. Germline values: CDR1 MNHEY, CDR2 SVGAGI. This CDR3 is 14 amino acids long. The repertoire was sequenced with immunoSEQ multiplex PCR; TCRdb's copy has only in-frame clones and lacks some. The data contain fewer than 55,000 clones, around 77% of them singletons. The source of the sample is a study of radiotherapy plus CTLA-4 blockade in lung cancer. Study-level findings and limits: After treatment with radiotherapy plus ipilimumab, TCR clones that came from the tumor expanded in blood.

Here the sequenced sample was peripheral blood, taken from a patient treated with radiotherapy plus ipilimumab. The sequence was collected from a human donor with non-small cell lung cancer whose response to radiotherapy plus ipilimumab could not be evaluated. This rearrangement joins TRBV6-5 to TRBJ2-1, with 7 bases matching TRBD1. CDR3 sequence (DNA): TGTGCCAGCAGTTATGAGGGACAGTACAATGAGCAGTTCTTC. Amino acids: CASSYEGQYNEQFF.